This T cell receptor (beta chain) stems from a study of OX40 agonist ivuxolimab in advanced cancers. Sequenced by immunoSEQ multiplex PCR; TCRdb stores in-frame clones only, minus some. The table has about 67,000 clones, around 84% seen once; the top ten hold 8.2%. About this clone itself: The target antigen is unknown.

Overall study results and limits: The authors also found low normalized T-cell clonal expansion in some nonresponders. Clonal expansion from baseline to week 6 occurred in both CD4+ and CD8+ T cells.

With 0 bases removed from V and 2 bases from J, the gap between germline ends came to 7 bases. The CDR3 contains 14 residues. Germline V gene data show CDR1 as SEHNR and CDR2 as FQNEAQ (reference sequence). The material sequenced was CD4+ or CD8+ T cells sorted from blood, taken in a trial of the OX40 agonist ivuxolimab. The receptor's source is an adult with an advanced solid tumor such as melanoma, head and neck, liver or kidney cancer. The chain combines TRBV7-9 with TRBJ2-5; D ambiguous. DNA for the CDR3: TGTGCCAGCAGCTTAGCCGGCAGTCAAGAGACCCAGTACTTC. The encoded protein is CASSLAGSQETQYF.